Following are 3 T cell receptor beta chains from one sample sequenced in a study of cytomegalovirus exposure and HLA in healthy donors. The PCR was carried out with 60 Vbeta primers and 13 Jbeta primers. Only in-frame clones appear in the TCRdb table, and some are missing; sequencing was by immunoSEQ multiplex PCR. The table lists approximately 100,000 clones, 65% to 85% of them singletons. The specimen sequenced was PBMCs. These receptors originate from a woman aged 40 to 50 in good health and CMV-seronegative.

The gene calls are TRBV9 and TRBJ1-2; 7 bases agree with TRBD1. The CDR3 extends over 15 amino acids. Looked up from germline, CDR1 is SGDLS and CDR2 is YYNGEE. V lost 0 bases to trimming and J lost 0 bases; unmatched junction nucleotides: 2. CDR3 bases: TGTGCCAGCAGCGTAGAAGGGGGCCCTAACTATGGCTACACCTTC. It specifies CASSVEGGPNYGYTF.

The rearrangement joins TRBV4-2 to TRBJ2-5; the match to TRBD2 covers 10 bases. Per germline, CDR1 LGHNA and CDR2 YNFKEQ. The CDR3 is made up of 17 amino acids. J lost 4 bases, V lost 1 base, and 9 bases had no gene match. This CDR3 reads CASSQVRASGGGETQYF. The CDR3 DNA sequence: TGTGCCAGCAGCCAAGTTCGGGCTAGCGGGGGCGGAGAGACCCAGTACTTC.

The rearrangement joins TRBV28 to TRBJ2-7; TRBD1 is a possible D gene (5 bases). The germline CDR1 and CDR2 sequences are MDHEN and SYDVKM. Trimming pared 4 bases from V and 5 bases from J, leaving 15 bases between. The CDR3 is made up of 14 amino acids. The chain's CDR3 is CASSYNRLLNEQYF. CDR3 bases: TGTGCCAGCAGTTATAACAGGTTGCTGAACGAGCAGTACTTC.